These T cell receptor beta chains were read from a single sample in a study of T-cell reconstitution after alpha-beta-depleted transplantation in children. TCRdb reprocessed the PCR reads with MiXCR, giving one entry per CDR3 protein. The data contain over 45,000 distinct CDR3 sequences, roughly 46% of them singletons. This specimen consisted of PBMCs, mostly from graft donor cells, obtained 360 days after TCRalphabeta/CD19-depleted stem cell transplant. Receptor source: a male patient younger than 18 who had a stem cell transplant for acute lymphoblastic leukemia, so the T cells may come from the graft donor. CDR3s include the opening cysteine and the closing phenylalanine or tryptophan. The order of the fields is V gene, D gene, clone size, J gene, CDR3 protein, CDR3 DNA. A D gene is named only where the DNA matches it firmly. Expanded clones are given a class, and other clones once, few, many or no size at all.

TRBV12-3/TRBV12-4	-	few	TRBJ1-2	CASGGTANYGYTF	TGTGCCAGCGGCGGGACGGCTAACTATGGCTACACCTTC
TRBV5-5	-	-	TRBJ2-3	CASSRDGNTDTQYF	TGTGCCAGCAGCCGGGACGGAAACACAGATACGCAGTATTTT
TRBV27	-	-	TRBJ1-5	CASRMGSQPQHF	TGTGCCAGCAGGATGGGAAGTCAGCCCCAGCATTTT
TRBV7-8	-	-	TRBJ2-1	CASSLAVGSEQFF	TGTGCCAGCAGCTTAGCGGTGGGCAGTGAGCAGTTCTTC
TRBV2	-	-	TRBJ2-6	CASSNRITGANVLTF	TGTGCCAGCAGTAATAGGATCACTGGGGCCAACGTCCTGACTTTC
TRBV7-9	-	-	TRBJ2-1	CASTAGSYNEQFF	TGTGCCAGCACGGCAGGGTCCTACAATGAGCAGTTCTTC
TRBV7-6	TRBD1	-	TRBJ1-6	CASSLWGTVSYNSPLHF	TGTGCCAGCAGCTTATGGGGGACAGTCTCCTATAATTCACCCCTCCACTTT
TRBV9	TRBD1	-	TRBJ1-2	CASSVETGEGYTF	TGTGCCAGCAGCGTAGAGACAGGGGAGGGCTACACCTTC
TRBV16	-	few	TRBJ2-2	CASSQATGELFF	TGTGCCAGCAGCCAGGCGACCGGGGAGCTGTTTTTT
TRBV12-3/TRBV12-4	-	few	TRBJ2-1	CASNPYATAGEQFF	TGTGCCAGCAACCCTTACGCGACGGCGGGTGAGCAGTTCTTC
TRBV7-3	-	few	TRBJ2-5	CASSLNRVDETQYF	TGTGCCAGCAGCTTAAACAGGGTTGACGAGACCCAGTACTTC
TRBV7-6	TRBD1	-	TRBJ1-1	CASSLLGQGGGNTEAFF	TGTGCCAGCAGCTTACTAGGACAGGGAGGGGGGAACACTGAAGCTTTCTTT
TRBV10-3	TRBD1	-	TRBJ2-7	CAIRTGGEQYF	TGTGCCATCAGGACAGGGGGCGAGCAGTACTTC
TRBV27	-	-	TRBJ1-5	CASSFYRGQPQHF	TGTGCCAGCAGTTTCTACAGAGGACAGCCCCAGCATTTT